One sample yielded the 10 T cell receptor beta chains listed below, sequenced in a study of CD8 T cells in ankylosing spondylitis. TCRdb recomputed calls from the 5' RACE reads with MiXCR, one row per CDR3 protein. The table has some 39,000 distinct CDR3 sequences, around an eighth seen once; the top ten hold 25% to 35%. The sample comprised synovial fluid, either unsorted or a sorted T cell fraction (not recorded which). These receptors all come from a male donor with ankylosing spondylitis.

V gene TRBV20-1 combines with J gene TRBJ2-6; D gene uncertain. Germline lookup yields CDR1 DFQATT and CDR2 SNEGSKA (reference sequence). V gave up 1 base and J gave up 0 bases, with 10 bases separating them. There are 16 residues in the CDR3. The CDR3 reads CSARGPLLSGANVLTF. The CDR3 DNA follows: TGCAGTGCTAGAGGGCCTCTCCTCTCTGGGGCCAACGTCCTGACTTTC.

This chain joins TRBV14 and TRBJ1-1; maybe TRBD1 (5 bases). Germline assignment: CDR1 SGHDN and CDR2 FVKESK. The CDR3 is made up of 18 amino acids. Trimming left V 3 bases short and J 1 base short, with 21 bases between. The CDR3 reads CASSQGLETLPGNTEAFF. The CDR3 nucleotides read TGTGCCAGCAGCCAGGGACTTGAGACACTCCCGGGGAACACTGAAGCTTTCTTT.

The chain is built from TRBV29-1 and TRBJ2-3, with TRBD2 matching over 12 bases. The CDR3 spans 15 residues. V shed 4 bases and J 3 bases; nucleotides not matched to a gene: 5. Germline CDR1 is SQVTM and CDR2 is ANQGSEA. For the CDR3, the DNA is TGCAGCGTTGTTCTAGCGGGGGGGTCTACAGATACGCAGTATTTT. Its protein product is CSVVLAGGSTDTQYF.

This clonotype was detected ten times or more. The chain employs TRBV5-5 and TRBJ2-7, with TRBD1 identical over 9 bases. V was clipped by 0 bases and J by 0 bases; unmatched bases: 4. CDR1 SGHKS and CDR2 YYEKEE come from the germline V gene (reference sequence). The length of the CDR3 is 16 residues. CDR3 sequence: CASSLVGQGNSYEQYF. In DNA form, the CDR3 reads TGTGCCAGCAGCTTGGTAGGACAGGGGAACTCCTACGAGCAGTACTTC.

This clonotype was seen repeatedly, ten times or more. This rearrangement joins TRBV9 to TRBJ2-5; D remains ambiguous. The germline V gene has CDR1 SGDLS and CDR2 YYNGEE. The CDR3 extends over 12 amino acids. V was shortened by 0 bases and J by 4 bases, with 4 bases between the two germline ends. The CDR3 DNA sequence: TGTGCCAGCAGCGTAGGGGGAGAGACCCAGTACTTC. Amino acids: CASSVGGETQYF.

This clonotype was counted a few times. The rearrangement uses TRBV20-1 and TRBJ1-2; the D is unclear. V dropped 0 bases and J dropped 4 bases, with 12 bases sitting between them. This CDR3 contains 14 residues. Germline CDR1 is DFQATT and CDR2 is SNEGSKA (reference sequence). The CDR3 spells CSARDPGDSYGYTF. The CDR3 region has the DNA TGCAGTGCTAGAGATCCAGGTGATTCCTATGGCTACACCTTC.

In its sample, this clonotype was seen a few times. The chain couples TRBV5-6 to TRBJ2-3, with no clear D. V was clipped by 0 bases and J by 7 bases, with 6 bases between them. CDR3 length: 12 amino acids. Germline CDR1 and CDR2: SGHDT and YYEEEE. CDR3 loop: CASSLGVYTQYF. The CDR3 nucleotides read TGTGCCAGCAGCTTGGGGGTGTATACGCAGTATTTT.

The chain uses TRBV6-4 and TRBJ2-2; D is unresolved. This CDR3 region has 15 residues. The germline gives CDR1 MRHNA, CDR2 SNTAGT. The V gene lost 0 bases and the J gene lost 7 bases, with 12 bases spanning the gap. Here the CDR3 reads CASSDSAQDVGELFF. The DNA of the CDR3 is TGTGCCAGCAGTGACTCTGCTCAGGATGTCGGGGAGCTGTTTTTT.

This clonotype was found many times. The V call is TRBV24-1, the J call TRBJ2-4; D is unresolved. The V end lost 4 bases, the J end lost 1 base, and 16 bases lay between the germline ends. The germline gives CDR1 KGHDR, CDR2 SFDVKD. CDR3 length: 17 amino acids. The CDR3 DNA reads as TGTGCCACCAGTGACCCCCGGGCCACTTGGGCCAAAAACATTCAGTACTTC. Its translation is CATSDPRATWAKNIQYF.

The chain employs TRBV9 and TRBJ2-1; D gene ambiguous. Trimming took 2 bases from V and 4 from J, leaving 7 bases between them. Germline V gene data show CDR1 as SGDLS and CDR2 as YYNGEE. The CDR3 runs to 13 residues. Written as DNA, the CDR3 is TGTGCCAGCAGCGTCGACCGTTACAATGAGCAGTTCTTC. Translation: CASSVDRYNEQFF.